This T cell receptor beta chain was obtained from a study of CD8+ T cells in alopecia areata. Researchers took lesional scalp punch biopsies and peripheral blood from people who were alopecia areata patients. CD4+ and CD8+ T cells were sorted from PBMCs. Study results and caveats: Lesional scalp, especially alopecia totalis/universalis, showed higher clonality than normal scalp.

Of note for this clone: Its antigen is still unknown.

Investigators isolated RNA and reverse transcribed it into cDNA to act as the sequencing template. The protocol was immunoSEQ multiplex PCR, while the TCRdb copy is restricted to in-frame clones and leaves out a portion. Among under 250,000 clones listed, approximately 52% were seen once. Trimming removed 6 bases from V and 11 bases from J; junction bases left unmatched: 13. From germline, CDR1 is MNHNS and CDR2 SASEGT. There are 14 residues in the CDR3. V usage is TRBV6-1 and J usage is TRBJ1-5, with 7 bases matching TRBD1. The origin of this receptor is a human donor with alopecia areata. The source was CD4+ T cells sorted from blood, collected at week 0. The CDR3, as DNA: TGTGCCAGCAGGAGACTTAATACAGGGGAGGCCCAGCATTTT. Its protein is CASRRLNTGEAQHF.